A single T cell receptor (beta chain) is shown here with its context. Making the bulk TCR libraries relied on previously described methods and listed TCR primers. TCRdb re-derived calls from the PCR reads in MiXCR, one entry per CDR3 protein. The sample has roughly 100,000 distinct CDR3 sequences, 35% seen once. The source of the sample is a study of molecular identifiers for immune sequencing clone quantification. Looked up from germline, CDR1 is MNHNY and CDR2 is SVGAGI (reference sequence). CDR3 length: 12 residues. V shed 6 bases and J shed 9 bases, with 14 bases lying between them. The chain joins TRBV6-6 to TRBJ2-5; TRBD1 might be the D (6 bases). Sample: naive CD8+ T cells from blood, with Jurkat cell RNA spiked in. Regarding subset: FACS-sorted CD8+CD4-CCR7+CD45RA+ naive T cells. This clonotype originated in a human donor in good health. Some libraries in this study had Jurkat cell RNA spiked in. This CDR3 reads CASSVDSRAQYF. DNA for the CDR3: TGTGCCAGCAGCGTGGACAGTCGAGCCCAGTACTTC.